A single sample is the source of the 24 T cell receptor beta chains below, sequenced in a study of cytomegalovirus exposure and HLA in healthy donors. The PCR contained 60 Vbeta and 13 Jbeta primers. Generated by immunoSEQ multiplex PCR, the TCRdb table keeps only in-frame clones and is missing some. The table lists 110,000 to 150,000 clones, 70% of them singletons. Specimen: PBMCs. The source is a woman younger than 45 in good health and CMV-seronegative.

The genes are TRBV29-1 and TRBJ2-7, with D hard to call. Germline V gene sequence: CDR1 SQVTM, CDR2 ANQGSEA. This CDR3 spans 12 amino acids. Between the trimmed V and J ends, which lost 3 bases and 0 bases, there was a span of 6 bases. DNA for the CDR3: TGCAGCGTTGAGGGCAGCTCCTACGAGCAGTACTTC. It yields the protein CSVEGSSYEQYF.

Of note for this clone: A junction end diverges from the germline sequence, so it may reflect a read error. The chain is built from TRBV6-6 and TRBJ2-3, with 10 bases matching TRBD1. The CDR3 length is 16 residues. The V gene's germline CDR1 is MNHNY and CDR2 SVGAGI (reference sequence). CDR3 in amino acids: CASGYEGQGFADTQYF. CDR3 DNA sequence: TGTGCCAGCGGTTATGAGGGACAGGGGTTCGCAGATACGCAGTATTTT.

This chain connects TRBV10-3 to TRBJ2-7; no definite D call. Germline assignment: CDR1 ENHRY and CDR2 SYGVKD. Trimming took 0 bases from V and 3 from J, leaving 15 bases between them. This CDR3 spans 16 amino acids. The CDR3 coding sequence is TGTGCCATCAGTGAGTCAAAGCTAGACGGATACTACGAGCAGTACTTC. Amino acids: CAISESKLDGYYEQYF.

This clone was counted a few times. This chain uses TRBV6-6 with TRBJ2-3; tentatively, D is TRBD1 (5 bases). The CDR3 length is 16 residues. Deletions cut 6 bases from V and 3 bases from J, with 19 bases between. From germline, CDR1 is MNHNY and CDR2 SVGAGI (reference sequence). CDR3 DNA: TGTGCCAGCAGCCCCGCCGGGTATGGGGCTACAGATACGCAGTATTTT. It codes for CASSPAGYGATDTQYF.

The V gene is TRBV9, the J gene TRBJ2-1; 7 bases match TRBD2. Trimming at V came to 0 bases and at J to 9 bases, leaving 9 bases not matched to a gene. The CDR3 totals 15 residues. Looked up from germline, CDR1 is SGDLS and CDR2 is YYNGEE. CDR3 DNA sequence: TGTGCCAGCAGCGTAGCGGGACTATCAAATAGTGAGCAGTTCTTC. Its translation is CASSVAGLSNSEQFF.

This clone was seen a few times. Mismatch with germline at one junction end may stem from a read error. V gene TRBV29-1 combines with J gene TRBJ2-7; D perhaps matches TRBD2 (6 bases). CDR3 length: 12 residues. Germline V gene data show CDR1 as SQVTM and CDR2 as ANQGSEA. The CDR3 DNA is TGCAGCGTATCCTTGGGAGGTAACGACCAGTACTTC. Protein sequence: CSVSLGGNDQYF.

This sequence joins TRBV6-5 and TRBJ2-3; TRBD2 is a possible D gene (6 bases). From germline, CDR1 is MNHEY and CDR2 SVGAGI. The CDR3 sequence is 15 residues long. The V gene lost 5 bases and the J gene lost 1 base, with 13 bases spanning the gap. Written as DNA, the CDR3 is TGTGCCAGCAGTCTTAGCGGAGGGGGCACAGATACGCAGTATTTT. Its protein is CASSLSGGGTDTQYF.

The CDR3 region has the DNA TGTGCCAGCAGTAACAGGGACCGCTATGGCTACACCTTC. Amino acids: CASSNRDRYGYTF. This rearrangement joins TRBV25-1 to TRBJ1-2; D may be TRBD1 (6 bases). Germline loops: CDR1 MGHDK, CDR2 SYGVNS. The CDR3 totals 13 residues. V gave up 5 bases and J gave up 4 bases, with 11 bases separating them.

The rearrangement uses TRBV6-5 and TRBJ1-1; TRBD1 might be the D (6 bases). Germline lookup yields CDR1 MNHEY and CDR2 SVGAGI. The CDR3 totals 14 residues. V was shortened by 8 bases and J by 0 bases, with 13 bases between the two germline ends. DNA for the CDR3: TGTGCCAGCGGTCGACAGGCAATGAACACTGAAGCTTTCTTT. This codes for CASGRQAMNTEAFF.

In this sample, this clone turned up a few times. The CDR3 nucleotides are TGTGCCAGCAGCTTAGACGCAGGGCCGAGCTATGGCTACACCTTC. The encoded protein is CASSLDAGPSYGYTF. The rearrangement links TRBV11-1 to TRBJ1-2, with a tentative D call TRBD1 (5 bases). Germline V gene data show CDR1 as SGHAT and CDR2 as FQDESV (reference sequence). This CDR3 spans 15 amino acids. Trimming took 1 base from V and 4 from J, leaving 13 bases between them.

The chain uses TRBV5-1 and TRBJ2-2; the match to TRBD1 covers 7 bases. The CDR3 is 16 residues long. The germline CDR1 and CDR2 sequences are SGHRS and YFSETQ. V was clipped by 4 bases and J by 1 base; unmatched bases: 7. The CDR3, as DNA: TGCGCCAGCAGCCTACAGGGGTGGGAGAACACCGGGGAGCTGTTTTTT. Its translation is CASSLQGWENTGELFF. Based on the CDR3 plus reference TRBV5-1 and TRBJ2-2, the full variable domain is KAGVTQTPRYLIKTRGQQVTLSCSPISGHRSVSWYQQTPGQGLQFLFEYFSETQRNKGNFPGRFSGRQFSNSRSEMNVSTLELGDSALYLCASSLQGWENTGELFFGEGSRLTVL.

The V gene is TRBV6-1, the J gene TRBJ2-1, with 13 bases that match TRBD2. With V trimmed by 5 bases and J by 9 bases, 7 bases remained unmatched. The CDR3 covers 15 residues. Germline V gene lookup returns CDR1 MNHNS and CDR2 SASEGT. CDR3 DNA: TGTGCCAGCAGTAAACTAGCGGGGGGGCCTAGTGAGCAGTTCTTC. Protein: CASSKLAGGPSEQFF.

This clone was counted only a few times. J is TRBJ2-1 and V is TRBV30; 10 bases line up with TRBD2. V shed 0 bases, J shed 1 base, and the junction held 21 bases outside the gene matches. The CDR3 has 22 amino acids. The germline gives CDR1 GTSNPN, CDR2 SVGIG (reference sequence). CDR3 DNA: TGTGCCTGGAGTGTACCCGGCGCCCTCAACAGCGGGGGGGCCATATCCTACAATGAGCAGTTCTTC. Translation gives CAWSVPGALNSGGAISYNEQFF.

This chain uses TRBV4-1 with TRBJ1-2; 7 bases are shared with TRBD1. In germline, CDR1 is MGHRA, CDR2 YSYEKL. CDR3 length: 16 residues. V trimming: 2 bases; J trimming: 7 bases; junction bases outside the gene matches: 13. This CDR3 reads CASSQLSGTATSGYTF. The CDR3 DNA sequence: TGCGCCAGCAGCCAACTTTCCGGGACAGCCACCTCTGGCTACACCTTC.

The V call is TRBV2, the J call TRBJ1-2; D call uncertain. The germline CDR1 and CDR2 sequences are SNHLY and FYNNEI. The CDR3 covers 13 residues. V shed 4 bases and J shed 2 bases, with 8 bases lying between them. CDR3 amino acids: CASSVGGNYGYTF. In DNA, the CDR3 is TGTGCCAGCAGTGTGGGCGGGAACTATGGCTACACCTTC.

J is TRBJ2-3 and V is TRBV19; no reliable D call. The CDR3 runs 15 residues. From germline, CDR1 is LNHDA and CDR2 SQIVND (reference sequence). The V end lost 5 bases, the J end lost 6 bases, and 18 bases lay between the germline ends. The CDR3 reads CASSPPRGHIDTQYF. The CDR3 DNA is TGTGCCAGTAGTCCCCCGAGAGGCCATATCGATACGCAGTATTTT.

The genes are TRBV5-1 and TRBJ2-7, with 10 bases lining up with TRBD1. This CDR3 is built from 15 residues. V dropped 3 bases and J dropped 6; count of bases not matched to a gene: 9. CDR1 and CDR2 (germline): SGHRS, YFSETQ. The CDR3 reads CASSSSGTGVPEQYF. The CDR3 bases are TGCGCCAGCAGCTCGTCCGGGACAGGGGTGCCCGAGCAGTACTTC.

The CDR3 nucleotides are TGTGCCAGCAGCTTAGGCGGAGGGACCTACGAGCAGTACGTC. It codes for CASSLGGGTYEQYV. The J gene is TRBJ2-7, the V gene TRBV7-2; a weak D match, TRBD2 (6 bases). Germline assignment: CDR1 SGHTA and CDR2 FQGNSA. The V and J ends lost 1 base and 2 bases respectively, with 9 bases between them. The CDR3 consists of 14 residues.

The chain carries TRBV5-1 and TRBJ1-6; the match to TRBD1 covers 9 bases. In germline, CDR1 is SGHRS, CDR2 YFSETQ. The V gene end was trimmed by 0 bases and the J gene end by 9 bases; junction bases not matched to a gene: 4. There are 15 residues in the CDR3. CDR3 nucleotides: TGCGCCAGCAGCTTGGGGACAGGGGCCGGTTCACCCCTCCACTTT. It codes for CASSLGTGAGSPLHF.

The chain is built from TRBV5-1 and TRBJ2-1; 9 positions match TRBD2. Trimming at V came to 3 bases and at J to 4 bases, leaving 5 bases not matched to a gene. This CDR3 spans 15 amino acids. From germline, CDR1 is SGHRS and CDR2 YFSETQ. CDR3 amino acids: CASSSDLAGYNEQFF. CDR3 nucleotide sequence: TGCGCCAGCAGCTCGGACCTAGCGGGGTACAATGAGCAGTTCTTC.

The gene calls are TRBV19 and TRBJ2-5; 8 bases line up with TRBD1. The germline gives CDR1 LNHDA, CDR2 SQIVND (reference sequence). The CDR3 totals 14 residues. Trimming at V came to 5 bases and at J to 4 bases, leaving 6 bases not matched to a gene. CDR3 nucleotides: TGTGCCAGTAGTCCACGGACAGGGAGAGAGACCCAGTACTTC. Translating it yields CASSPRTGRETQYF.

The gene calls are TRBV7-3 and TRBJ2-7, with a weak D call TRBD2 (6 bases). V shed 0 bases and J shed 1 base, with 10 bases lying between them. Germline-derived CDR1 and CDR2 are SGHTA and FQGTGA. This CDR3 region has 15 residues. The CDR3: CASSLTGSGSYEQYF. The CDR3 DNA reads TGTGCCAGCAGCTTAACAGGGAGCGGGTCCTACGAGCAGTACTTC. Supplemented by reference TRBV7-3 and TRBJ2-7, the full variable domain reads GAGVSQTPSNKVTEKGKYVELRCDPISGHTALYWYRQSLGQGPEFLIYFQGTGAADDSGLPNDRFFAVRPEGSVSTLKIQRTERGDSAVYLCASSLTGSGSYEQYFGPGTRLTVT.

In its sample, this clone was seen a few times. The chain carries TRBV6-5 and TRBJ2-3, with 8 bases fitting TRBD2. Germline V lookup: CDR1 MNHEY, CDR2 SVGAGI. The CDR3 spans 13 residues. V shed 2 bases, J shed 14 bases, and the junction held 9 bases outside the gene matches. The CDR3 spells CASSYDAGTRAYF. For the CDR3, the DNA is TGTGCCAGCAGTTACGACGCCGGGACTAGGGCGTATTTT.

The V gene is TRBV28, the J gene TRBJ2-1; 10 bases map to TRBD2. Trimming removed 4 bases from V and 3 bases from J; junction bases left unmatched: 3. Per germline, CDR1 MDHEN and CDR2 SYDVKM. The CDR3 is 15 residues long. CDR3 in amino acids: CASSSASGSYNEQFF. CDR3 sequence (DNA): TGTGCCAGCAGTTCGGCTAGCGGGAGCTACAATGAGCAGTTCTTC.